This T cell receptor (beta chain) was sequenced during a study of sequential checkpoint blockade in melanoma. This clone was recorded a few times. The data were produced by immunoSEQ multiplex PCR, yet TCRdb's version contains in-frame clones alone and is incomplete. The sample consists of 7,000 to 9,500 clones, roughly 60% of them appearing once. The sample's treatment: randomized to nivolumab then ipilimumab (arm A) or the reverse (arm B). No patient had prior DNA-damaging chemotherapy. PBMC sorting kept live CD3+CD8+ cells without CD19 or CD56. V shed 3 bases and J 7 bases; nucleotides not matched to a gene: 9. The CDR3 is made up of 15 amino acids. CDR1 SEHNR and CDR2 FQNEAQ come from the germline V gene (reference sequence).

The sample here was CD8+ T cells sorted from blood (inferred from file names), taken from a patient given nivolumab and ipilimumab in sequence. This receptor was obtained from a human donor with melanoma. The chain couples TRBV7-9 to TRBJ1-2; 9 bases agree with TRBD1. CDR3 sequence: CASSLGQGAGAGYTF. The CDR3 nucleotides read TGTGCCAGCAGCTTGGGACAGGGAGCGGGGGCTGGCTACACCTTC.